This T cell receptor beta chain was sequenced for a study of CD8+CD57+ T cells in acquired aplastic anemia. Genomic DNA, serving as template, underwent TCR beta VDJ and CDR3 profiling. Each CDR3 protein is one row after TCRdb ran MiXCR on the reads. The data contain 150,000 to 200,000 distinct CDR3 sequences, 55% to 70% of them seen just once; the ten biggest clones take up around 45%. V lost 1 base and J lost 1, with 11 bases in between. The CDR3 has 16 residues. The germline V gene encodes CDR1 KGHDR and CDR2 SFDVKD. The rearrangement links TRBV24-1 to TRBJ2-3; D perhaps matches TRBD2 (5 bases). The clonotype was recovered from a human donor in good health. Sample: sorted CD4+, CD8+, or CD8+CD57+ T cells (not recorded which) from PBMCs. The CDR3 DNA is TGTGCCACCAGTGATTTCAGAGCGGTAGGCACAGATACGCAGTATTTT. This translates into CATSDFRAVGTDTQYF.